The clone carrying this T cell receptor beta chain was detected ten times or more. In germline, CDR1 is SGHTA, CDR2 FQGNSA. The CDR3 extends over 14 amino acids. Trimming took 4 bases from V and 2 from J, leaving 11 bases between them. The entry originates in a study of T cells in Graves' hyperthyroidism and ophthalmopathy. The investigators amplified TCR beta CDR3 regions from RNA transcripts. The study used the HTBI primer set for a first-round RT-PCR of the TCR CDR3. MiXCR was run by TCRdb on the multiplex PCR reads, yielding one entry per CDR3 protein. The sample contains about 640,000 distinct CDR3 sequences, about 14% of which appear only once.

The TCR comes from a woman between 50 and 59 years old with Graves' ophthalmopathy. The chain carries TRBV7-2 and TRBJ1-1, with a possible D match to TRBD1 (5 bases). The sequenced material came from blood. The CDR3 region is CASSSIRDNTEAFF. The CDR3 DNA reads TGTGCCAGCAGCTCGATCCGGGACAACACTGAAGCTTTCTTT.